Below, 30 T cell receptor beta chains from the same sample are listed, as sequenced in a study of T cell repertoires in cytomegalovirus infection (dated by TCRdb to about 2019). TCRdb lists the instrument as Illumina HiSeq 1500. The public reads were reanalyzed by TCRdb: fastp trimming at Q25, MiXCR alignment, in-frame beta chains only. CDR3 protein duplicates are merged, each entry listing the most common genes and DNA. The sample yields approximately 300,000 distinct CDR3 sequences; 25% to 35% were counted once. Clones ranked in the top ten supply approximately 20% of the sample. The antigens of these receptors remain unknown. Per the publication, the treatment or condition label means: in vitro stimulation with specific CMV peptide epitopes to enrich CMV-specific T cells. The sample here was cultured PBMCs, taken from culture after CMV antigen stimulation. These receptors came from a human donor in good health (CMV status not recorded). Some clones in this sample may be carry-over from other donors' samples.

This sequence joins TRBV6-2 or TRBV6-3 and TRBJ1-1; D gene uncertain. Germline loops: CDR1 MNHEY, CDR2 SVGEGT. CDR3 length: 12 amino acids. The V and J ends lost 2 bases and 5 bases respectively, with 6 bases between them. The CDR3 here is CASSYGWTEAFF. The CDR3 nucleotides read TGTGCCAGCAGTTACGGCTGGACTGAAGCTTTCTTT.

V gene TRBV20-1 combines with J gene TRBJ1-5; 7 bases agree with TRBD1. Trimming cost V 1 base and J 7 bases; bases outside gene matches: 7. CDR1 DFQATT and CDR2 SNEGSKA come from the germline V gene (reference sequence). The CDR3 is 14 residues long. This CDR3 reads CSARAPTGAQPQHF. CDR3 coding DNA: TGCAGTGCTAGAGCCCCCACAGGGGCCCAGCCCCAGCATTTT.

The chain joins TRBV7-2 to TRBJ2-1; unclear D gene. Trimming pared 1 base from V and 4 bases from J, leaving 11 bases between. The germline CDR1 and CDR2 sequences are SGHTA and FQGNSA. The length of the CDR3 is 15 residues. CDR3 sequence reads: CASSLDRQTYNEQFF. CDR3 sequence (DNA): TGTGCCAGCAGCTTAGATAGGCAAACGTACAATGAGCAGTTCTTC. The complete variable domain, with remaining parts taken from reference TRBV7-2 and TRBJ2-1, reads GAGVSQSPSNKVTEKGKDVELRCDPISGHTALYWYRQSLGQGLEFLIYFQGNSAPDKSGLPSDRFSAERTGGSVSTLTIQRTQQEDSAVYLCASSLDRQTYNEQFFGPGTRLTVL.

The V and J genes are TRBV7-3 and TRBJ1-6; D is unclear. The V end lost 4 bases, the J end lost 12 bases, and 10 bases lay between the germline ends. The CDR3 covers 12 residues. Germline V gene data show CDR1 as SGHTA and CDR2 as FQGTGA. The chain's CDR3 is CASSSPGEPLHF. Here the CDR3 DNA reads TGTGCCAGCAGCTCCCCTGGCGAACCCCTCCACTTT.

Only a few counts were recorded for this clonotype. The chain links TRBV28 to TRBJ1-2; D remains unclear. This CDR3 is 13 amino acids long. Trimming pared 10 bases from V and 7 bases from J, leaving 19 bases between. CDR1 is MDHEN and CDR2 is SYDVKM in the germline V gene. CDR3 region: CAIRGLQAGGYTF. The CDR3, as DNA: TGTGCCATCAGAGGCCTCCAGGCTGGTGGCTACACCTTC.

The V call is TRBV7-6, the J call TRBJ2-1, with 9 bases that match TRBD2. CDR3 size: 19 residues. Losses at the gene ends were 5 bases for V and 0 bases for J; bases not matched to a gene: 14. Germline values: CDR1 SGHVS, CDR2 FNYEAQ. CDR3 protein: CASSNPRSGRTPSYNEQFF. The CDR3 nucleotides are TGTGCCAGCAGCAATCCGAGGAGCGGGAGGACCCCCTCCTACAATGAGCAGTTCTTC.

The rearrangement uses TRBV12-3 or TRBV12-4 and TRBJ1-2; TRBD1 agrees at 8 bases. This CDR3 has 15 residues. The V gene end was trimmed by 2 bases and the J gene end by 4 bases; junction bases not matched to a gene: 6. CDR3 amino acids: CASSLRRDRSYGYTF. Written as DNA, the CDR3 is TGTGCCAGCAGTTTACGCCGGGACAGGAGCTATGGCTACACCTTC.

The chain carries TRBV20-1 and TRBJ2-1; a weak D match, TRBD1 (6 bases). There are 15 residues in the CDR3. CDR1 is DFQATT and CDR2 is SNEGSKA in the germline V gene (reference sequence). The ends were cut back, 5 bases at V and 6 bases at J, with 20 bases in the middle. The CDR3 sequence is CSAPSRNRASNEQFF. The CDR3 coding sequence is TGCAGTGCTCCCTCCCGGAACAGGGCGTCCAATGAGCAGTTCTTC.

The chain has TRBV7-9 and TRBJ1-5, with 10 bases identical to TRBD1. Germline V gene sequence: CDR1 SEHNR, CDR2 FQNEAQ (reference sequence). This CDR3 has 14 residues. J lost 6 bases, V lost 5 bases, and 4 bases had no gene match. CDR3 amino acids: CASSHGQGGQPQHF. For the CDR3, the DNA is TGTGCCAGCAGCCACGGACAGGGGGGTCAGCCCCAGCATTTT.

This clonotype was observed a few times. V gene TRBV6-5 combines with J gene TRBJ2-6; 7 bases match TRBD1. This CDR3 region has 18 residues. V lost 8 bases and J lost 0; bases outside the gene matches: 13. Per germline, CDR1 MNHEY and CDR2 SVGAGI. CDR3 sequence reads: CASAEQGPFFSGANVLTF. In DNA form, the CDR3 reads TGTGCCAGCGCCGAACAGGGGCCCTTCTTCTCTGGGGCCAACGTCCTGACTTTC.

The V gene is TRBV29-1, the J gene TRBJ2-5; D call uncertain. Trimming removed 7 bases from V and 5 bases from J, with 11 bases in between. This CDR3 comprises 11 residues. CDR1 is SQVTM and CDR2 is ANQGSEA in the germline V gene. For the CDR3, the DNA is TGCAGCGCCGGGCCCGTGGAGACCCAGTACTTC. Encoded protein: CSAGPVETQYF. Looking up the rest from reference TRBV29-1 and TRBJ2-5 gives the full variable domain: SAVISQKPSRDICQRGTSLTIQCQVDSQVTMMFWYRQQPGQSLTLIATANQGSEATYESGFVIDKFPISRPNLTFSTLTVSNMSPEDSSIYLCSAGPVETQYFGPGTRLLVL.

This sequence joins TRBV7-9 and TRBJ2-7; no clear D. The CDR3 runs 13 residues. CDR1 and CDR2 from the germline V gene are SEHNR and FQNEAQ (reference sequence). V lost 6 bases, J lost 2 bases, and 11 bases lay in between. The CDR3: CASSPTRTYEQYF. In nucleotides, the CDR3 is TGTGCCAGCAGTCCCACCAGAACCTACGAGCAGTACTTC.

This chain connects TRBV5-1 to TRBJ2-1, with 10 bases matching TRBD2. This CDR3 has 17 residues. Germline loops: CDR1 SGHRS, CDR2 YFSETQ. V trimming: 4 bases; J trimming: 7 bases; junction bases outside the gene matches: 14. The CDR3, as DNA: TGCGCCAGCAGCCGAGGGACTAGCGCCCGAAGATTGAATGAGCAGTTCTTC. Translation: CASSRGTSARRLNEQFF.

This clonotype appeared a single time. This chain joins TRBV20-1 and TRBJ1-2, with 8 bases aligning to TRBD1. The germline CDR1 and CDR2 sequences are DFQATT and SNEGSKA (reference sequence). The CDR3 contains 16 residues. V was clipped by 0 bases and J by 0 bases; unmatched bases: 6. The CDR3 here is CSARDPTGAANYGYTF. DNA for the CDR3: TGCAGTGCTAGAGATCCGACAGGGGCGGCTAACTATGGCTACACCTTC.

The rearrangement links TRBV19 to TRBJ2-1, with 13 bases identical to TRBD2. CDR1 and CDR2 from the germline V gene are LNHDA and SQIVND (reference sequence). After removal of 6 bases from V and 9 bases from J, the junction contained 14 bases not matched to a gene. The CDR3 loop spans 17 amino acids. In DNA form, the CDR3 reads TGTGCCAGTAGACCTTTTCCGGGACTAGCGGGAATCAGTGAGCAGTTCTTC. Translating it yields CASRPFPGLAGISEQFF.

This clonotype was counted only a few times. V usage is TRBV24-1 and J usage is TRBJ1-5; weak D call: TRBD1 (6 bases). Germline CDR1 and CDR2: KGHDR and SFDVKD. V lost 8 bases and J lost 3, with 10 bases in between. The CDR3 covers 13 residues. The CDR3: CATTGGNNQPQHF. The CDR3 DNA is TGTGCCACCACGGGGGGCAACAATCAGCCCCAGCATTTT.

In its sample, this clonotype ranks as medium-sized. This sequence joins TRBV7-8 and TRBJ2-1, with 7 bases lining up with TRBD1. The CDR3 has 13 residues. The V gene's germline CDR1 is SGHVS and CDR2 FQNEAQ. The junction had 3 bases not matched to a gene; V was cut back by 5 bases and J by 5 bases. The chain's CDR3 is CASSRDRHNEQFF. CDR3 DNA sequence: TGTGCCAGCAGCCGGGACAGACACAATGAGCAGTTCTTC.

V is TRBV27 and J is TRBJ2-3; 7 bases align to TRBD1. Losses at the gene ends were 5 bases for V and 0 bases for J; bases not matched to a gene: 5. This CDR3 is built from 15 residues. Per the germline V gene, CDR1 is MNHEY and CDR2 is SMNVEV (reference sequence). The CDR3, as DNA: TGTGCCAGCAGTAACAGGGGTTTCAGCACAGATACGCAGTATTTT. It is translated as CASSNRGFSTDTQYF.

The chain has TRBV12-3 or TRBV12-4 and TRBJ2-7, with D unresolved. The CDR3 extends over 13 amino acids. The V gene lost 7 bases and the J gene lost 1 base, with 11 bases spanning the gap. CDR3 protein: CASTSINSYEQYF. The CDR3 region has the DNA TGTGCCAGCACGTCCATTAATTCCTACGAGCAGTACTTC.

This sequence joins TRBV3-1 and TRBJ2-5, with a possible D match to TRBD1 (6 bases). The CDR3 runs 13 residues. Germline V gene lookup returns CDR1 LGHDT and CDR2 YNNKEL (reference sequence). The V and J ends lost 1 base and 11 bases respectively, with 14 bases between them. CDR3 protein: CASSQVRGQRQYF. CDR3 in DNA: TGTGCCAGCAGCCAAGTGAGAGGACAGAGACAGTACTTC.

The V call is TRBV7-2, the J call TRBJ2-5; D ambiguous. The CDR3 runs to 13 residues. Germline CDR1 and CDR2: SGHTA and FQGNSA. Trimming cost V 6 bases and J 5 bases, with 13 bases left between them. The DNA for the CDR3 is TGTGCCAGCAGGTTAAACTCCGGGGAGACCCAGTACTTC. Translation gives CASRLNSGETQYF. The full variable domain, with the rest looked up from reference TRBV7-2 and TRBJ2-5, is GAGVSQSPSNKVTEKGKDVELRCDPISGHTALYWYRQSLGQGLEFLIYFQGNSAPDKSGLPSDRFSAERTGGSVSTLTIQRTQQEDSAVYLCASRLNSGETQYFGPGTRLLVL.

This clonotype was seen more than once but under ten times. This chain connects TRBV7-6 to TRBJ2-2; 10 nucleotides match TRBD1. Germline V CDR1 and CDR2: SGHVS, FNYEAQ. The CDR3 is made up of 17 amino acids. The J segment lost 6 bases and the V segment lost 5 bases, leaving 12 bases of the junction unmatched. CDR3 nucleotide sequence: TGTGCCAGCAGCCTAAGAGCGGGACAGGGGTTCGCCGGGGAGCTGTTTTTT. Residues: CASSLRAGQGFAGELFF. The entire variable domain, with the rest obtained from reference TRBV7-6 and TRBJ2-2, is as follows: GAGVSQSPRYKVTKRGQDVALRCDPISGHVSLYWYRQALGQGPEFLTYFNYEAQQDKSGLPNDRFSAERPEGSISTLTIQRTEQRDSAMYRCASSLRAGQGFAGELFFGEGSRLTVL.

The chain uses TRBV7-8 and TRBJ2-3; 11 bases are shared with TRBD2. The length of the CDR3 is 17 residues. Germline lookup yields CDR1 SGHVS and CDR2 FQNEAQ. V dropped 1 base and J dropped 4; count of bases not matched to a gene: 7. The CDR3 spells CASSLGLLAGGADTQYF. As DNA, the CDR3 is TGTGCCAGCAGCTTAGGGTTGCTAGCGGGGGGCGCAGATACGCAGTATTTT.

This clonotype was seen a handful of times. This chain connects TRBV12-3 or TRBV12-4 to TRBJ1-1; no clear D gene. The V and J ends lost 5 bases and 0 bases respectively, with 13 bases between them. This CDR3 is built from 15 residues. The CDR3 nucleotides read TGTGCCAGCAGTCGTGGTCCAGAGTTGAACACTGAAGCTTTCTTT. Protein product: CASSRGPELNTEAFF.

This chain uses TRBV11-2 with TRBJ1-1; D call uncertain. Germline V gene sequence: CDR1 SGHAT, CDR2 FQNNGV. This CDR3 has 15 amino acids. Trimming shortened V by 4 bases and J by 2 bases, and 14 bases separated the two germline ends. This chain's CDR3 is CASSSIRTRNTEAFF. Here the CDR3 DNA reads TGTGCCAGCAGCTCTATCCGGACGAGAAACACTGAAGCTTTCTTT. The whole variable domain, remainder taken from reference TRBV11-2 and TRBJ1-1, is EAGVAQSPRYKIIEKRQSVAFWCNPISGHATLYWYQQILGQGPKLLIQFQNNGVVDDSQLPKDRFSAERLKGVDSTLKIQPAKLEDSAVYLCASSSIRTRNTEAFFGQGTRLTVV.

The CDR3 is CASSGTVGGYTF. The CDR3 DNA follows: TGTGCCAGCAGTGGAACAGTTGGAGGCTACACCTTC. This chain links TRBV27 with TRBJ1-2; no firm D call. Looked up from germline, CDR1 is MNHEY and CDR2 is SMNVEV (reference sequence). This CDR3 has 12 residues. V lost 5 bases, J lost 8 bases, and 12 bases lay in between.

CDR3 bases: TGCGCCAGCTCTCGCGGACAGGGGACAGGAGGAAACACCATATATTTT. Protein: CASSRGQGTGGNTIYF. This rearrangement joins TRBV5-1 to TRBJ1-3; TRBD1 aligns across 9 bases. Trimming took 7 bases from V and 4 from J; bases not matched to a gene: 12. The CDR3 loop spans 16 amino acids. CDR1 and CDR2 (germline): SGHRS, YFSETQ.

This clonotype was seen more than once but under ten times. The junction differs from germline at one of its ends, possibly a read error. This rearrangement joins TRBV7-8 to TRBJ2-7; 8 nucleotides match TRBD1. The CDR3 has 14 amino acids. Germline V CDR1 and CDR2: SGHVS, FQNEAQ. The CDR3 region is CVSSLRTGNYEQYF. CDR3 DNA sequence: TGTGTCAGCAGCTTGCGGACAGGGAACTACGAGCAGTACTTC. Full variable domain (remainder filled in from reference TRBV7-8 and TRBJ2-7): GAGVSQSPRYKVAKRGQDVALRCDPISGHVSLFWYQQALGQGPEFLTYFQNEAQLDKSGLPSDRFFAERPEGSVSTLKIQRTQQEDSAVYLCVSSLRTGNYEQYFGPGTRLTVT.

The chain carries TRBV18 and TRBJ1-6; no firm D call. With 4 bases removed from V and 9 bases from J, the gap between germline ends came to 16 bases. In germline, CDR1 is KGHSH, CDR2 LQKENI. This CDR3 region has 15 residues. In DNA, the CDR3 is TGTGCCAGCTCACTCTCGTCCGGGGAAACTTCACCCCTCCACTTT. Its protein product is CASSLSSGETSPLHF.

The V gene is TRBV7-2, the J gene TRBJ2-3; D is unclear. The germline V and J ends were trimmed by 5 bases and 5 bases, with 14 bases remaining between them. Germline V gives CDR1 SGHTA, CDR2 FQGNSA. The CDR3 extends over 14 amino acids. CDR3 residues: CASSPVSWGDTQYF. The DNA of the CDR3 is TGTGCCAGCAGCCCGGTATCCTGGGGAGATACGCAGTATTTT.